Below, 18 T cell receptor beta chains from the same sample are listed, as sequenced in a study of blood T cell repertoires in COVID-19. Generated by immunoSEQ multiplex PCR, the TCRdb table keeps only in-frame clones and is missing some. The table has about 300,000 clones, approximately 86% seen once. The specimen was peripheral blood. These receptors came from a man between 65 and 85 years old with acute or convalescent COVID-19.

The chain carries TRBV5-8 and TRBJ1-5; D gene uncertain. Germline CDR1 is SGHTS and CDR2 is YDEGEE. Trimming cost V 0 bases and J 2 bases, with 21 bases left between them. This CDR3 contains 19 residues. CDR3 DNA: TGTGCCAGCAGCTTGGGGGCTGTTTCGAAGACCGGCCGCAATCAGCCCCAGCATTTT. Translating gives CASSLGAVSKTGRNQPQHF.

This clone was counted only a few times. This chain uses TRBV5-4 with TRBJ1-1; tentatively, D is TRBD1 (6 bases). The germline CDR1 and CDR2 sequences are SGHNT and YYREEE (reference sequence). The V end was cut by 3 bases, the J end by 5 bases, with 11 bases between. The CDR3 loop spans 13 amino acids. This CDR3 reads CASSSGQKTEAFF. In DNA form, the CDR3 reads TGTGCCAGCAGCTCGGGACAAAAAACTGAAGCTTTCTTT. The variable domain in full, with the rest retrieved from reference TRBV5-4 and TRBJ1-1, is ETGVTQSPTHLIKTRGQQVTLRCSSQSGHNTVSWYQQALGQGPQFIFQYYREEENGRGNFPPRFSGLQFPNYSSELNVNALELDDSALYLCASSSGQKTEAFFGQGTRLTVV.

The V gene is TRBV7-2, the J gene TRBJ2-3, with 13 bases lining up with TRBD2. CDR1 and CDR2 (germline): SGHTA, FQGNSA. V was clipped by 4 bases and J by 4 bases; unmatched bases: 5. There are 16 residues in the CDR3. The CDR3 DNA reads as TGTGCCAGCAGCTCGGGACTAGCGGGATGGGCAGATACGCAGTATTTT. It specifies CASSSGLAGWADTQYF.

This chain connects TRBV10-3 to TRBJ1-2, with D unresolved. The CDR3 has 12 amino acids. V lost 4 bases to trimming and J lost 8 bases, with 11 bases between them. Germline values: CDR1 ENHRY, CDR2 SYGVKD. The CDR3 DNA reads as TGTGCCATCAGTGCAGGCTCGATCGGCTACACCTTC. Translating gives CAISAGSIGYTF.

This rearrangement joins TRBV11-3 to TRBJ2-3; no definite D call. CDR1 is SGHNT and CDR2 is YENEEA in the germline V gene. The V gene lost 2 bases and the J gene lost 2 bases, with 8 bases spanning the gap. The CDR3 consists of 14 residues. CDR3 sequence reads: CASSLRHNTDTQYF. The CDR3 bases are TGTGCCAGCAGCTTAAGACATAACACAGATACGCAGTATTTT.

The chain employs TRBV9 and TRBJ2-5, with 14 positions matching TRBD2. CDR1 is SGDLS, CDR2 YYNGEE, per germline. The CDR3 runs to 17 residues. With 4 bases clipped from V and 4 bases from J, the junction kept 9 bases outside the gene matches. The CDR3 bases are TGTGCCAGCAGCAGGCAGACTAGCGGGAGGGCCGGAGAGACCCAGTACTTC. Translating gives CASSRQTSGRAGETQYF.

This clone was counted between two and nine times. This chain links TRBV3-1 (or the pseudogene TRBV3-2) with TRBJ2-3; D is unresolved. The germline V and J ends were trimmed by 1 base and 0 bases, with 11 bases remaining between them. This CDR3 contains 16 residues. Looked up from germline, CDR1 is LGHDT and CDR2 is YNNKEL (reference sequence). The DNA for the CDR3 is TGTGCCAGCAGCCAAGTTCCCCAAACAAGCACAGATACGCAGTATTTT. Translating gives CASSQVPQTSTDTQYF.

V is TRBV2 and J is TRBJ1-5; D may be TRBD1 (5 bases). Trimming pared 7 bases from V and 8 bases from J, leaving 12 bases between. From germline, CDR1 is SNHLY and CDR2 FYNNEI. This CDR3 region has 12 residues. CDR3 region: CASNSRVEPQHF. CDR3 bases: TGTGCCAGCAATAGCAGGGTTGAGCCCCAGCATTTT.

This clone is a singleton in its sample. The rearrangement uses TRBV9 and TRBJ2-1, with 10 bases identical to TRBD2. Germline V gene sequence: CDR1 SGDLS, CDR2 YYNGEE. The CDR3 loop spans 15 amino acids. V was clipped by 4 bases and J by 7 bases; unmatched bases: 8. CDR3 nucleotide sequence: TGTGCCAGCAGCAAAAGCGGGAGGGACAGGAATGAGCAGTTCTTC. This translates into CASSKSGRDRNEQFF.

The CDR3 DNA reads TGTGCCAGCAGCTCCAACATGGGAGCCACCATATATTTT. Protein: CASSSNMGATIYF. The V call is TRBV7-9, the J call TRBJ1-3; D remains ambiguous. Germline V CDR1 and CDR2: SEHNR, FQNEAQ (reference sequence). This CDR3 has 13 amino acids. V lost 4 bases and J 9 bases, leaving 13 bases between the germline ends.

This clone was detected only once. V is TRBV5-6 and J is TRBJ1-5; D ambiguous. Between the trimmed V and J ends, which lost 0 bases and 6 bases, there was a span of 16 bases. Per germline, CDR1 SGHDT and CDR2 YYEEEE. The CDR3 contains 16 residues. The CDR3 loop is CASSLERRQNRQPQHF. CDR3 nucleotide sequence: TGTGCCAGCAGCTTGGAACGCAGGCAGAACCGTCAGCCCCAGCATTTT.

The genes are TRBV7-2 and TRBJ1-6, with 11 nucleotides matching TRBD1. The CDR3 is 13 amino acids. The germline V gene has CDR1 SGHTA and CDR2 FQGNSA. Trimming removed 4 bases from V and 11 bases from J; junction bases left unmatched: 1. CDR3 region: CASSWGQGAPLHF. Written as DNA, the CDR3 is TGTGCCAGCAGCTGGGGACAGGGGGCACCCCTCCACTTT. The full variable domain, its missing parts supplied by reference TRBV7-2 and TRBJ1-6, is GAGVSQSPSNKVTEKGKDVELRCDPISGHTALYWYRQSLGQGLEFLIYFQGNSAPDKSGLPSDRFSAERTGGSVSTLTIQRTQQEDSAVYLCASSWGQGAPLHFGNGTRLTVT.

The table lists this clone with a count of one. The rearrangement joins TRBV19 to TRBJ1-3; possible D gene TRBD1, 5 bases. The CDR3 is 16 residues long. Germline values: CDR1 LNHDA, CDR2 SQIVND (reference sequence). The V end lost 5 bases, the J end lost 0 bases, and 14 bases lay between the germline ends. CDR3 region: CASSHVGGSSGNTIYF. In DNA form, the CDR3 reads TGTGCCAGTAGTCACGTTGGGGGGAGCTCTGGAAACACCATATATTTT.

CDR3 sequence: CASSQAGGSGGYTF. CDR3 DNA: TGTGCCAGCAGCCAAGCGGGAGGGTCTGGTGGCTACACCTTC. The chain has TRBV3-1 (or the pseudogene TRBV3-2) and TRBJ1-2, with D unresolved. The CDR3 sequence is 14 residues long. Germline CDR1 is LGHDT and CDR2 is YNNKEL (reference sequence). V dropped 1 base and J dropped 7 bases, with 13 bases sitting between them.

The gene calls are TRBV27 and TRBJ2-3, with D possibly being TRBD1 (7 bases). Per the germline V gene, CDR1 is MNHEY and CDR2 is SMNVEV (reference sequence). The CDR3 spans 14 residues. The V gene lost 6 bases and the J gene lost 0 bases, with 10 bases spanning the gap. The CDR3 sequence: CASRRDSSTDTQYF. The CDR3 DNA is TGTGCCAGCAGGCGGGACAGCAGCACAGATACGCAGTATTTT.

Worth noting for this clone: This specimen includes other DNA sequences encoding the same CDR3. The chain uses TRBV3-1 (or the pseudogene TRBV3-2) and TRBJ2-5, with TRBD2 as a possible D gene (7 bases). The CDR3 totals 15 residues. Trimming shortened V by 3 bases and J by 5 bases, and 16 bases separated the two germline ends. From germline, CDR1 is LGHDT and CDR2 YNNKEL (reference sequence). The CDR3 reads CASSHKGGRGETQYF. CDR3 bases: TGTGCCAGCAGCCATAAGGGGGGGCGGGGGGAGACCCAGTACTTC.

This chain links TRBV19 with TRBJ2-5; D might be TRBD1 (6 bases). Germline V gene data show CDR1 as LNHDA and CDR2 as SQIVND (reference sequence). This CDR3 has 17 residues. V shed 5 bases and J shed 0 bases, with 19 bases lying between them. DNA of the CDR3: TGTGCCAGTAGTTCTAGCCGGGACAAGGACTACCAAGAGACCCAGTACTTC. It yields the protein CASSSSRDKDYQETQYF.

The chain couples TRBV6-2 or TRBV6-3 to TRBJ2-5, with 12 bases identical to TRBD2. Germline V CDR1 and CDR2: MNHEY, SVGEGT. V was pared by 5 bases and J by 3 bases, with 4 bases of the junction left unmatched. CDR3 length equals 15 residues. As DNA, the CDR3 is TGTGCCAGCAGTCACCGGACTAGCGGGGAAGAGACCCAGTACTTC. As protein: CASSHRTSGEETQYF.